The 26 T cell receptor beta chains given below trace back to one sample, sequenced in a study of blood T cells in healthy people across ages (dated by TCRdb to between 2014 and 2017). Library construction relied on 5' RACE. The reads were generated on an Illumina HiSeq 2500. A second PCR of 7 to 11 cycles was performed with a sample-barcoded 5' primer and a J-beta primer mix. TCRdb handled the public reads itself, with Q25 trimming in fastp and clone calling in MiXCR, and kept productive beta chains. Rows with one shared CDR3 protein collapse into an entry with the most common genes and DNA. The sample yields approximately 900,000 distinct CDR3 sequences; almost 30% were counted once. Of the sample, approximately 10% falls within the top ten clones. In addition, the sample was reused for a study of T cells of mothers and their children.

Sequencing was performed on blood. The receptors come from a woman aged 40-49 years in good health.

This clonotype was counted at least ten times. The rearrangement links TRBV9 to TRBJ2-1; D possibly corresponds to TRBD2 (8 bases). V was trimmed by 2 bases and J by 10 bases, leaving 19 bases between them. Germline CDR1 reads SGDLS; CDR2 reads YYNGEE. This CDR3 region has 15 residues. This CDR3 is CASSVESGLGGEQFF. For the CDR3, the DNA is TGTGCCAGCAGCGTTGAGTCGGGACTAGGGGGCGAGCAGTTCTTC.

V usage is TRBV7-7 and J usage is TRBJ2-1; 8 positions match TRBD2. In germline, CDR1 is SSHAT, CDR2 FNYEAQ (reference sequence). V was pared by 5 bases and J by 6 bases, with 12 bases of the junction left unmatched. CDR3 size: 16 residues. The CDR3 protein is CASSPIAGREINEQFF. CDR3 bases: TGTGCCAGCAGCCCTATAGCCGGGAGGGAAATCAATGAGCAGTTCTTC.

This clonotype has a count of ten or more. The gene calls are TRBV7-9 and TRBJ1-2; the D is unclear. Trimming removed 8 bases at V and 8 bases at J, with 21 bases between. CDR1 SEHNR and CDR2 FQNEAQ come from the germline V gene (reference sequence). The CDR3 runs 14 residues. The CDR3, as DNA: TGTGCCAGCGCCCCGGCGGCTTCGGCTGGCGGCTACACCTTC. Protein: CASAPAASAGGYTF. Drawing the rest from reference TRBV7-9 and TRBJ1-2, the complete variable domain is DTGVSQNPRHKITKRGQNVTFRCDPISEHNRLYWYRQTLGQGPEFLTYFQNEAQLEKSRLLSDRFSAERPKGSFSTLEIQRTEQGDSAMYLCASAPAASAGGYTFGSGTRLTVV.

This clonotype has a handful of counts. The CDR3 DNA follows: TGTGCCAGCAGCGTTCAGGGCTCGAACACCGGGGAGCTGTTTTTT. Amino acids: CASSVQGSNTGELFF. The chain couples TRBV9 to TRBJ2-2; TRBD1 is a possible D gene (5 bases). Germline V CDR1 and CDR2: SGDLS, YYNGEE. The CDR3 covers 15 residues. The V gene lost 2 bases and the J gene lost 0 bases, with 8 bases spanning the gap.

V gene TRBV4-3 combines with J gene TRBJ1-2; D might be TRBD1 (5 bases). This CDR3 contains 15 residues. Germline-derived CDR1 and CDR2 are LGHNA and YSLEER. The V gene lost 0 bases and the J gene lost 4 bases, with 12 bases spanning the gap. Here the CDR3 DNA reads TGCGCCAGCAGCCAAGAGAACGCGGGGGGCTATGGCTACACCTTC. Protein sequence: CASSQENAGGYGYTF.

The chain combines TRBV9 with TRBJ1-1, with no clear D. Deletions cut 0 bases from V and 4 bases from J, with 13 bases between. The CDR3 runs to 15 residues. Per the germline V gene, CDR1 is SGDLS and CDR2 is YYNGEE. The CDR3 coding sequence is TGTGCCAGCAGCGTAGGGGTAGGGCAGGTCACTGAAGCTTTCTTT. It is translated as CASSVGVGQVTEAFF.

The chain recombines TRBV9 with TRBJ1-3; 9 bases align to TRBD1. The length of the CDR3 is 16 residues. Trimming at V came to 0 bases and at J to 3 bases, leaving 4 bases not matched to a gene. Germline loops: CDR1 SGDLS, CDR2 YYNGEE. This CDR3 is CASSVEDRGGGNTIYF. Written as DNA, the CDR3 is TGTGCCAGCAGCGTAGAGGACAGGGGTGGTGGAAACACCATATATTTT.

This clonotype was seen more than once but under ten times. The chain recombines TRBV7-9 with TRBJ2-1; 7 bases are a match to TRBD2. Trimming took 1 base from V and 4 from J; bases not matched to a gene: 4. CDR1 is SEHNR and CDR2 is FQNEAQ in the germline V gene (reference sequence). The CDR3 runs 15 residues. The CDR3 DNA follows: TGTGCCAGCAGCTTAGTTCTAGCGGATTACAATGAGCAGTTCTTC. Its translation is CASSLVLADYNEQFF.

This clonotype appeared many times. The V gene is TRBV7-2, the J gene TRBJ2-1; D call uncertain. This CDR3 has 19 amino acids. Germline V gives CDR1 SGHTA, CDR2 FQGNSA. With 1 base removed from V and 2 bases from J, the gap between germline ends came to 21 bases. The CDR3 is CASSLVIGDGFGAYNEQFF. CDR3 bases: TGTGCCAGCAGCTTAGTCATAGGAGACGGATTTGGGGCCTACAATGAGCAGTTCTTC.

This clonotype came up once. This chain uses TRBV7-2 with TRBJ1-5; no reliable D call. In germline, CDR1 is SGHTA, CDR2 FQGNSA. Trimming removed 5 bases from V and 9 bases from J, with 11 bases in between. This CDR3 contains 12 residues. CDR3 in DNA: TGTGCCAGCAGCCCGGGATCAACGCCCCAGCATTTT. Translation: CASSPGSTPQHF.

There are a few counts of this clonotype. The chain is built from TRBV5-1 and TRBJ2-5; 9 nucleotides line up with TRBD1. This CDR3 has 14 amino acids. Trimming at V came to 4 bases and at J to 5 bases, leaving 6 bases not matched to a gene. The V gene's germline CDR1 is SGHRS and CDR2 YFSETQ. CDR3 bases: TGCGCCAGCAGCCCCTGGACAGGGGTGGAGACCCAGTACTTC. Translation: CASSPWTGVETQYF.

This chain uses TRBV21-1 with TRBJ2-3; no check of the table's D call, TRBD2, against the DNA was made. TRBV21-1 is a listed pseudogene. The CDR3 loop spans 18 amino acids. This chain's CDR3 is CASSKGTSGGPSTDTQYF. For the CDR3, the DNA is TGTGCCAGCAGCAAAGGGACTAGCGGGGGGCCTAGCACAGATACGCAGTATTTT.

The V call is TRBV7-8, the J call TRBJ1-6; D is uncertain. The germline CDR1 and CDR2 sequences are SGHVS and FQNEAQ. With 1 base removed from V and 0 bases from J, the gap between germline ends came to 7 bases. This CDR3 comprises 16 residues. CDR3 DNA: TGTGCCAGCAGCTTAGTAACGAGCTCCTATAATTCACCCCTCCACTTT. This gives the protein CASSLVTSSYNSPLHF.

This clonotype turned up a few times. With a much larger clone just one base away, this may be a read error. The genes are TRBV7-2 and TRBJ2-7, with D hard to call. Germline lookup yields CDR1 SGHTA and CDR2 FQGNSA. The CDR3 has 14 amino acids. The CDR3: CASSLEQISCEQYF. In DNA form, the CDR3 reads TGTGCCAGCAGCTTAGAACAGATTTCCTGCGAGCAGTACTTC.

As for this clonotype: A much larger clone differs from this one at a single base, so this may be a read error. CDR3 region: CASSVAQGAGNYDYTF. The DNA for the CDR3 is TGTGCCAGCAGCGTAGCTCAGGGGGCCGGAAACTATGACTACACCTTC. The V gene is TRBV9, the J gene TRBJ1-2; 8 bases map to TRBD1. This CDR3 region has 16 residues. From germline, CDR1 is SGDLS and CDR2 YYNGEE. Combining the CDR3 with reference TRBV9 and TRBJ1-2 gives the whole variable domain DSGVTQTPKHLITATGQRVTLRCSPRSGDLSVYWYQQSLDQGLQFLIQYYNGEERAKGNILERFSAQQFPDLHSELNLSSLELGDSALYFCASSVAQGAGNYDYTFGSGTRLTVV.

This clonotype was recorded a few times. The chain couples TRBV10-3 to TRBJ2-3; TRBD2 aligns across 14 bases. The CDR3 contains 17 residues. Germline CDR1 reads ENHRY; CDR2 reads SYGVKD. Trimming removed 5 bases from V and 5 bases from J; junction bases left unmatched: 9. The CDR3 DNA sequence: TGTGCCATCAGTACGGGACTAGCGGGGGTTCGAGGAGATACGCAGTATTTT. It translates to CAISTGLAGVRGDTQYF.

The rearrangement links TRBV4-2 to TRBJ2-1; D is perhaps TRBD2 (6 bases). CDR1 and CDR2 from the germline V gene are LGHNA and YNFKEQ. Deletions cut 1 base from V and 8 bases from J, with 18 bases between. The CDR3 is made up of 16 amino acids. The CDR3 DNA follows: TGTGCCAGCAGCCAAGTTCAAGCGGGCAACTTGGATGAGCAGTTCTTC. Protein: CASSQVQAGNLDEQFF.

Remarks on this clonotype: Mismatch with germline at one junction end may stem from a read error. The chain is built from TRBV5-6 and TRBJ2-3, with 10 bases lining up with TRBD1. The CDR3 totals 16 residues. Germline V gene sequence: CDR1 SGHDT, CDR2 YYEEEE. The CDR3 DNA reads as TGTGCCAGCAGCTCAATGGACAGGGGGAGCACGGATACGCAGTATTTT. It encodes CASSSMDRGSTDTQYF. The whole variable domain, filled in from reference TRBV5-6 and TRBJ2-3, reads DAGVTQSPTHLIKTRGQQVTLRCSPKSGHDTVSWYQQALGQGPQFIFQYYEEEERQRGNFPDRFSGHQFPNYSSELNVNALLLGDSALYLCASSSMDRGSTDTQYFGPGTRLTVL.

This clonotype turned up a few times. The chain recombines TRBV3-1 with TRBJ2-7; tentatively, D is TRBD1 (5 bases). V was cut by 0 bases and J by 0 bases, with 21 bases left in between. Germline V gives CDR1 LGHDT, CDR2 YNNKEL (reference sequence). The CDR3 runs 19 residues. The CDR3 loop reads CASSQEVSAGQPSSYEQYF. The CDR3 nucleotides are TGTGCCAGCAGCCAAGAGGTTTCAGCAGGACAACCGAGCTCCTACGAGCAGTACTTC.

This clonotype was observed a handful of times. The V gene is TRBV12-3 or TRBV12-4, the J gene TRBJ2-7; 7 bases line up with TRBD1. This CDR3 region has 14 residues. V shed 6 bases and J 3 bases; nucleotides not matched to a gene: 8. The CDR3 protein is CASSRDRLNYEQYF. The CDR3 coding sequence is TGTGCCAGCAGCAGGGACAGACTGAACTACGAGCAGTACTTC.

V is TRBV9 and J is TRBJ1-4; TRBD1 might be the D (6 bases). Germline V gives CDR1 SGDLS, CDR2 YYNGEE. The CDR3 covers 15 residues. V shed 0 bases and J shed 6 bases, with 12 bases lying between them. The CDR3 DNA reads TGTGCCAGCAGCGTAGGGGGGGGGCGCGATGAAAAACTGTTTTTT. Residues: CASSVGGGRDEKLFF.

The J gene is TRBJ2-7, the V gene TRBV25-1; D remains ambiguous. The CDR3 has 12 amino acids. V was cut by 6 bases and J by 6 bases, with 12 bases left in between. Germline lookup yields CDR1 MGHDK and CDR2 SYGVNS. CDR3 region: CASSLGPIEQYF. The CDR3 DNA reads TGTGCCAGCAGCCTTGGACCGATCGAGCAGTACTTC.

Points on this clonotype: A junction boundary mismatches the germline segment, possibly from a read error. The CDR3 DNA reads as TGTGCCGGCAGCCAAGACCCCGCGGTGAGAGAGCAGTACTTC. This translates into CAGSQDPAVREQYF. The chain employs TRBV14 and TRBJ2-7; no clear D gene. The V gene's germline CDR1 is SGHDN and CDR2 FVKESK. There are 14 residues in the CDR3. The whole variable domain, filled in from reference TRBV14 and TRBJ2-7, reads EAGVTQFPSHSVIEKGQTVTLRCDPISGHDNLYWYRRVMGKEIKFLLHFVKESKQDESGMPNNRFLAERTGGTYSTLKVQPAELEDSGVYFCAGSQDPAVREQYFGPGTRLTVT.

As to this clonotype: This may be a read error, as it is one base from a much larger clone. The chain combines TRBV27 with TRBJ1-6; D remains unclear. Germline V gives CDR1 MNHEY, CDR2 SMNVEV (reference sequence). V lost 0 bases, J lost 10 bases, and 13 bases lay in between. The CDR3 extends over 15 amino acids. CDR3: CASSLSIGSESPLHF. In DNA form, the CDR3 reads TGTGCCAGCAGTTTATCGATAGGGTCGGAGTCACCCCTCCACTTT.

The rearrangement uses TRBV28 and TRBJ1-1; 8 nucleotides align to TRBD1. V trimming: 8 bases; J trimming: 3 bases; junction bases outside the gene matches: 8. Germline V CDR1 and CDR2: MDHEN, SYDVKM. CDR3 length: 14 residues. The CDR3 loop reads CASPDRVPHTEAFF. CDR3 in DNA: TGTGCCAGCCCGGACAGGGTGCCTCACACTGAAGCTTTCTTT.

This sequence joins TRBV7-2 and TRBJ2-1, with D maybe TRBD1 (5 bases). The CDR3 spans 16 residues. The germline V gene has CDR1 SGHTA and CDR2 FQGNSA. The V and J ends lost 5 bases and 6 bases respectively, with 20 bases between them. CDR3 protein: CASSPYTHRSLNEQFF. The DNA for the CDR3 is TGTGCCAGCAGCCCCTACACCCACAGGTCGCTCAATGAGCAGTTCTTC.